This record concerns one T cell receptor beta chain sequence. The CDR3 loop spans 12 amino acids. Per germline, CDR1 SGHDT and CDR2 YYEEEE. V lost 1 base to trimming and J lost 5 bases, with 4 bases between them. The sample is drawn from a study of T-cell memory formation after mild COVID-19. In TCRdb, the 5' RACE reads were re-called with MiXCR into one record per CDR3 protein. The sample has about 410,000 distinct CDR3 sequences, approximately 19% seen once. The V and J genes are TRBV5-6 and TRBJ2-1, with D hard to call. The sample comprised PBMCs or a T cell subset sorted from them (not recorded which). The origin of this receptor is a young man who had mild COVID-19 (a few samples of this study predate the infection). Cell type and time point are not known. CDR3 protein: CASSLTDNEQFF. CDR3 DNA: TGTGCCAGCAGCTTGACCGACAATGAGCAGTTCTTC.